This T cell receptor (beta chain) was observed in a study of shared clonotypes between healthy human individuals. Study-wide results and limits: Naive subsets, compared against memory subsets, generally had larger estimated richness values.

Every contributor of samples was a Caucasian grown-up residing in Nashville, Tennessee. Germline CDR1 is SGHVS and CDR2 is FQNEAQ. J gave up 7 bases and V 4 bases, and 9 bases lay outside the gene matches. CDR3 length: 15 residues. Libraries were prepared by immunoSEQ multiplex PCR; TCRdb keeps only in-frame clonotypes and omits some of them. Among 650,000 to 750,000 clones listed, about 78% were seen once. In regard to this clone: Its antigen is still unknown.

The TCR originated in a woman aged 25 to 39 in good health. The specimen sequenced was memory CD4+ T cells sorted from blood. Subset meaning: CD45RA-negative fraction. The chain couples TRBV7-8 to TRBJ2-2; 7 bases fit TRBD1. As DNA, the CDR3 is TGTGCCAGCAGCTCCTCCAGGGGGTTGTTCGGGGAGCTGTTTTTT. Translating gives CASSSSRGLFGELFF.